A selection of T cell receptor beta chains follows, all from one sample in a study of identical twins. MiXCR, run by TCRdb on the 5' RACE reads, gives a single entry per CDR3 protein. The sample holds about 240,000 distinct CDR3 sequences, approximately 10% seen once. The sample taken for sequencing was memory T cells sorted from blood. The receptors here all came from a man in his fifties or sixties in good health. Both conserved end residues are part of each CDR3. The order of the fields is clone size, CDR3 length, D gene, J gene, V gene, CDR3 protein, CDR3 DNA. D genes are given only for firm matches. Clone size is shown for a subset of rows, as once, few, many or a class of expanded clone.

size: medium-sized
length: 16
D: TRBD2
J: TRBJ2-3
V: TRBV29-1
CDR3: CSGRLAGVSSTDTQYF
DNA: TGCAGCGGACGACTAGCGGGGGTCTCTAGCACAGATACGCAGTATTTT

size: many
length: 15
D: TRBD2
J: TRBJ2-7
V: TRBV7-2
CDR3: CASSLGLAGTYEQYF
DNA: TGTGCCAGCAGCTTAGGACTAGCGGGAACCTACGAGCAGTACTTC

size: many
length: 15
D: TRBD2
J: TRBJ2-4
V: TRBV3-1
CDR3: CASSQAGGPENIQYF
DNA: TGTGCCAGCAGCCAAGCGGGGGGGCCGGAAAACATTCAGTACTTC

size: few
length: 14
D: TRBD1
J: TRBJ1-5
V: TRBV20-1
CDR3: CSARTGISNQPQHF
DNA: TGCAGTGCAAGGACAGGGATTAGCAATCAGCCCCAGCATTTT

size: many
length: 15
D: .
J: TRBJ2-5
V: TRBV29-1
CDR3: CSVEGGTGYTETQYF
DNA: TGCAGCGTTGAAGGTGGAACTGGATATACAGAGACCCAGTACTTC

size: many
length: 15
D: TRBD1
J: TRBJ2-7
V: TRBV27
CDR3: CASSLLGTGKNEQYF
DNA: TGTGCCAGCAGTTTACTAGGGACAGGGAAGAACGAGCAGTACTTC

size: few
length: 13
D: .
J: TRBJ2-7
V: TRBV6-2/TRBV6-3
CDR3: CASSYSFRGEQYF
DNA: TGTGCCAGCAGTTACTCCTTCAGGGGCGAGCAGTACTTC

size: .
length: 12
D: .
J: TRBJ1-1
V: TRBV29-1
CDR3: CSVTEGYTEAFF
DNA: TGCAGCGTCACTGAGGGGTACACTGAAGCTTTCTTT

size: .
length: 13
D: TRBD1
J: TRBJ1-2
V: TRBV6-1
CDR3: CASTRDRLGGYTF
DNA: TGTGCCAGCACCCGGGACAGGTTGGGCGGCTACACCTTC

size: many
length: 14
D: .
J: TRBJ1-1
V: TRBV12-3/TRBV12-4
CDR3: CASTPWVGATEAFF
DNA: TGTGCCAGCACCCCATGGGTGGGGGCCACTGAAGCTTTCTTT

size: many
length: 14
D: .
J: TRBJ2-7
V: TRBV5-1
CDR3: CASSLRGIGHEQYF
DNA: TGCGCCAGCAGCTTGAGAGGGATTGGGCACGAGCAGTACTTC

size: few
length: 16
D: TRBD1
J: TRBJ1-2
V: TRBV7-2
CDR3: CASSSSQGTLGYGYTF
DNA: TGTGCCAGCAGCTCCTCACAGGGGACCCTTGGGTATGGCTACACCTTC

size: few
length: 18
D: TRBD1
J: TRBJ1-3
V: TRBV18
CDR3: CASSPPGRGYSSGNTIYF
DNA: TGTGCCAGCTCACCACCGGGCAGGGGGTATTCCTCTGGAAACACCATATATTTT

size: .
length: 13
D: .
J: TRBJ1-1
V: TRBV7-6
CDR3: CASSLEQLTEAFF
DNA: TGTGCCAGCAGCTTAGAGCAGCTCACTGAAGCTTTCTTT

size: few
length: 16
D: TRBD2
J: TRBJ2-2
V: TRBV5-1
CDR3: CASSLDSGADTGELFF
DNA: TGCGCCAGCAGCTTGGATAGCGGGGCGGACACCGGGGAGCTGTTTTTT

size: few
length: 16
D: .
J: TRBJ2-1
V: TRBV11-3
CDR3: CASSSGGSSSYNEQFF
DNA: TGTGCCAGCAGCTCGGGGGGCTCAAGCTCCTACAATGAGCAGTTCTTC

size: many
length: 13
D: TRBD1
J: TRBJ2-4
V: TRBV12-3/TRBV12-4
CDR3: CASSPGQGYIQYF
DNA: TGTGCCAGCAGCCCCGGACAGGGCTACATTCAGTACTTC

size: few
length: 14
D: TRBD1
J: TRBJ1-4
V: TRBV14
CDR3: CASSDRGRREKLFF
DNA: TGTGCCAGCAGTGACAGGGGTCGACGGGAAAAACTGTTTTTT

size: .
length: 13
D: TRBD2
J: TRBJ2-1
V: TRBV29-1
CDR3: CTTTSGGYNEQFF
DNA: TGCACCACGACTAGCGGGGGATACAATGAGCAGTTCTTC

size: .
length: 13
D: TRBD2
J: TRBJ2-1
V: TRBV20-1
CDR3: CSSPGLASRKQFF
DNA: TGCAGTTCACCGGGACTAGCGAGCCGAAAGCAGTTCTTC

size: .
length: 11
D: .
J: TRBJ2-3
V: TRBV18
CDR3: CASSPKDTQYF
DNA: TGTGCCAGCTCCCCGAAAGATACGCAGTATTTT

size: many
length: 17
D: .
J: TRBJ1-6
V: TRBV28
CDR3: CASKPLLDRMRYSPLHF
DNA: TGTGCCAGCAAACCCCTCCTCGACAGGATGAGGTATTCACCCCTCCACTTT

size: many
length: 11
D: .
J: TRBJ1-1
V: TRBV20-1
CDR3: CSASDYTEAFF
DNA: TGCAGTGCTTCAGACTACACTGAAGCTTTCTTT

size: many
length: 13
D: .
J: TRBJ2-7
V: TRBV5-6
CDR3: CASSLGEAYEQYF
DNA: TGTGCCAGCAGCTTGGGGGAGGCCTACGAGCAGTACTTC

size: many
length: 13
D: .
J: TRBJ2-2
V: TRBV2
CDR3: CASSVGATGELFF
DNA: TGTGCCAGCAGTGTGGGTGCCACCGGGGAGCTGTTTTTT

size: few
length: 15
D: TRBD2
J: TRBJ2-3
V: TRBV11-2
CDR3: CASSFVPGLSDTQYF
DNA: TGTGCCAGCAGCTTCGTTCCGGGACTAAGCGATACGCAGTATTTT

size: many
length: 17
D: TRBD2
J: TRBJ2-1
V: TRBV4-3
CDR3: CASSQDRAGGPYNEQFF
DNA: TGCGCCAGCAGCCAAGATCGGGCGGGAGGTCCCTACAATGAGCAGTTCTTC

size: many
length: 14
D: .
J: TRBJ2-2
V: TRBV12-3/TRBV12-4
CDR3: CASSYTVNTGELFF
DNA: TGTGCCAGCAGTTATACAGTAAACACCGGGGAGCTGTTTTTT

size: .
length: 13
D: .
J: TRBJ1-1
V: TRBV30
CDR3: CACQTSLNTEAFF
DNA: TGTGCCTGCCAAACCAGTTTGAACACTGAAGCTTTCTTT

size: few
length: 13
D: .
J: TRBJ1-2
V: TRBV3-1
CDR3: CASSQETTYGYTF
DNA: TGTGCCAGCAGCCAAGAGACAACTTATGGCTACACCTTC

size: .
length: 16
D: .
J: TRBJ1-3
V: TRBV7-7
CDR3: CASSLADLSSGNTIYF
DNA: TGTGCCAGCAGCTTAGCGGACCTAAGCTCTGGAAACACCATATATTTT

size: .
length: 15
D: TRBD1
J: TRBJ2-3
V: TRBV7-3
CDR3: CASSRQGSGADTQYF
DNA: TGTGCCAGCAGCAGACAGGGAAGTGGCGCAGATACGCAGTATTTT

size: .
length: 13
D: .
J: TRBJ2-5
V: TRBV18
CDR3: CASSPRRQETQYF
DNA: TGTGCCAGCTCACCCCGACGGCAAGAGACCCAGTACTTC

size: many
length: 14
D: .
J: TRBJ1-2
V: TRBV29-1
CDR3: CSVESLLDNYGYTF
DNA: TGCAGCGTTGAATCACTTCTCGATAACTATGGCTACACCTTC

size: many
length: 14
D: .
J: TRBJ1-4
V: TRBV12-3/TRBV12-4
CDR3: CASSLETTKGKLFF
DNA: TGTGCCAGCAGTTTAGAGACCACCAAAGGAAAACTGTTTTTT

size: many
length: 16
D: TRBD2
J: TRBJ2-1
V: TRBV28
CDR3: CASSPLIRGVYNEQFF
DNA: TGTGCCAGCAGTCCGCTTATCCGGGGGGTTTACAATGAGCAGTTCTTC

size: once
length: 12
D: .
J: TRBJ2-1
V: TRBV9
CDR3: CASSVRDAEQFF
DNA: TGTGCCAGCAGCGTACGGGACGCTGAGCAGTTCTTC

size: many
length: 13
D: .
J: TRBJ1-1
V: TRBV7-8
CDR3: CASSAGHNTEAFF
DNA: TGTGCCAGCAGCGCGGGACACAACACTGAAGCTTTCTTT

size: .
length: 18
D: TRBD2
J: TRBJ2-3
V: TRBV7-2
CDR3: CASSLGFGLAGITDTQYF
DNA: TGTGCCAGCAGCTTAGGCTTTGGGCTAGCGGGGATCACAGATACGCAGTATTTT

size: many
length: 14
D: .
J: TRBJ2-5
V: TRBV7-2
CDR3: CASSRTVIQETQYF
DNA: TGTGCCAGCAGCCGGACAGTGATCCAAGAGACCCAGTACTTC

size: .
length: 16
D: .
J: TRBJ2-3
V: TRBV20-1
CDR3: CSARDLFGRSTDTQYF
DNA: TGCAGTGCTAGAGATCTCTTCGGGAGAAGCACAGATACGCAGTATTTT

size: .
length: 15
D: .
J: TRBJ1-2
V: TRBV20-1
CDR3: CSARDRKVLGYGYTF
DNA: TGCAGTGCTAGAGATCGAAAGGTTTTGGGATATGGCTACACCTTC

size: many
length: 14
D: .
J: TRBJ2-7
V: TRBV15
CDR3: CATSKQEGPREQYF
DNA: TGTGCCACCAGCAAGCAGGAGGGCCCTCGGGAGCAGTACTTC

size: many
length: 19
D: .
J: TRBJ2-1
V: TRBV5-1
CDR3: CASSWPRAGILGSYNEQFF
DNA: TGCGCCAGCAGCTGGCCCCGGGCAGGGATTTTAGGAAGTTACAATGAGCAGTTCTTC

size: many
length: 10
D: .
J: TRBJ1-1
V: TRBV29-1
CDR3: CSVYYIEAFF
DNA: TGCAGCGTGTACTACATTGAAGCTTTCTTT

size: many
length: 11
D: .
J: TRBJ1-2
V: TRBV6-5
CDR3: CASSYSGNYTF
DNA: TGTGCCAGCAGTTACTCAGGAAACTACACCTTC